The next 19 T cell receptor beta chains were all read from a single sample in a study of blood T cell repertoires in COVID-19. Sequencing was performed with immunoSEQ multiplex PCR; in TCRdb, only in-frame clones are kept and a portion is missing. The table lists about 250,000 clones, 92% of them singletons. Input material: peripheral blood. These receptors came from a man aged 25-45 years with COVID-19, enrolled during active disease.

The V and J genes are TRBV27 and TRBJ2-7, with D possibly TRBD1 on 6 matching bases. V was pared by 10 bases and J by 0 bases, with 13 bases between. Germline-derived CDR1 and CDR2 are MNHEY and SMNVEV (reference sequence). This CDR3 comprises 13 residues. The CDR3 DNA reads TGTGCCACCGCACAGGGCATCTCCTACGAGCAGTACTTC. Amino acids: CATAQGISYEQYF.

This chain uses TRBV5-1 with TRBJ1-3, with D tentatively TRBD1 (5 bases). V lost 6 bases, J lost 7 bases, and 20 bases lay in between. The germline V gene has CDR1 SGHRS and CDR2 YFSETQ. This CDR3 has 15 amino acids. In DNA, the CDR3 is TGCGCCAGCACCTACCACCGTGTCCCAGGGAACACCATATATTTT. This sequence encodes CASTYHRVPGNTIYF.

This chain connects TRBV10-3 to TRBJ1-2; TRBD1 aligns across 7 bases. Germline trimming cut 6 bases from V and 7 bases from J; bases unmatched to any gene: 11. The V gene's germline CDR1 is ENHRY and CDR2 SYGVKD. CDR3 length: 14 residues. CDR3 loop: CAISRQGGGGGYTF. CDR3 nucleotide sequence: TGTGCCATCAGCAGACAGGGTGGAGGGGGTGGCTACACCTTC.

The CDR3 nucleotides are TGTGCCAGCAGTTTATTCGGTGAAAAACTGTTTTTT. This translates into CASSLFGEKLFF. The chain couples TRBV12-3 or TRBV12-4 to TRBJ1-4; D is ambiguous. The ends were cut back, 2 bases at V and 7 bases at J, with 5 bases in the middle. The CDR3 runs to 12 residues.

The chain joins TRBV24-1 to TRBJ1-3; D perhaps matches TRBD1 (5 bases). The V end was cut by 4 bases, the J end by 3 bases, with 24 bases between. The CDR3 has 19 residues. CDR1 is KGHDR, CDR2 SFDVKD, per germline. The CDR3 loop is CATSDLGGAAEKFGNTIYF. As DNA, the CDR3 is TGTGCCACCAGTGACCTGGGAGGGGCCGCGGAAAAATTTGGAAACACCATATATTTT.

The rearrangement joins TRBV30 to TRBJ1-6, with D perhaps TRBD1 (5 bases). The CDR3 runs 15 residues. Germline V gene data show CDR1 as GTSNPN and CDR2 as SVGIG (reference sequence). Trimming stripped 1 base from V and 9 bases from J, with 16 bases between. The CDR3, as DNA: TGTGCCTGGAGTGGACGGGGGTATAGCGGTTCACCCCTCCACTTT. Translated, it gives CAWSGRGYSGSPLHF.

CDR3 in DNA: TGTGCCAGCAGTGGAGCCGACCCTGTAACGGGGGAGCTGTTTTTT. It is translated as CASSGADPVTGELFF. This chain uses TRBV5-4 with TRBJ2-2, with D hard to call. Germline-derived CDR1 and CDR2 are SGHNT and YYREEE (reference sequence). Trimming shortened V by 5 bases and J by 8 bases, and 19 bases separated the two germline ends. The CDR3 has 15 amino acids.

The chain uses TRBV10-2 and TRBJ1-4; 10 nucleotides align to TRBD1. CDR3 length: 15 amino acids. V shed 0 bases and J 9 bases; nucleotides not matched to a gene: 4. Germline CDR1 reads WSHSY; CDR2 reads SAAADI. CDR3 region: CASSESGTGAKKLFF. The CDR3 region has the DNA TGCGCCAGCAGTGAGTCCGGGACAGGGGCAAAAAAACTGTTTTTT.

This chain uses TRBV4-2 with TRBJ2-3; the D gene is possibly TRBD2 (5 bases). CDR3 length: 16 amino acids. The V and J ends lost 0 bases and 2 bases respectively, with 12 bases between them. From germline, CDR1 is LGHNA and CDR2 YNFKEQ. The chain's CDR3 is CASSQDMSGPTDTQYF. As DNA, the CDR3 is TGTGCCAGCAGCCAAGATATGAGCGGCCCCACAGATACGCAGTATTTT.

The V gene is TRBV5-1, the J gene TRBJ1-2; D is possibly TRBD1 (6 bases). The CDR3 totals 19 residues. CDR1 is SGHRS, CDR2 YFSETQ, per germline. Trimming left V 0 bases short and J 5 bases short, with 26 bases between. This CDR3 reads CASSLDFSLLGQKQYGYTF. The CDR3 coding sequence is TGCGCCAGCAGCTTGGATTTCTCTTTATTGGGACAAAAACAGTATGGCTACACCTTC.

This CDR3 reads CASSFSSPTDTQYF. The CDR3 coding sequence is TGCGCCAGCAGCTTTTCCTCCCCCACAGATACGCAGTATTTT. The rearrangement joins TRBV5-1 to TRBJ2-3, with D hard to call. The V gene's germline CDR1 is SGHRS and CDR2 YFSETQ. The CDR3 loop spans 14 amino acids. V lost 2 bases and J 2 bases, leaving 9 bases between the germline ends.

This chain connects TRBV2 to TRBJ2-5, with TRBD1 matching 8 bases. V shed 4 bases, J shed 3 bases, and the junction held 7 bases outside the gene matches. Germline V gives CDR1 SNHLY, CDR2 FYNNEI. This CDR3 is 15 amino acids long. Here the CDR3 DNA reads TGTGCCAGCAGTGCGACAGGGGCCCAGGAAGAGACCCAGTACTTC. This encodes CASSATGAQEETQYF.

The chain couples TRBV30 to TRBJ1-3, with D possibly matching TRBD1 (5 bases). Germline-derived CDR1 and CDR2 are GTSNPN and SVGIG (reference sequence). Deletions cut 3 bases from V and 2 bases from J, with 8 bases between. CDR3 length equals 13 residues. This CDR3 reads CAWSPGTGNTIYF. The CDR3 nucleotides read TGTGCCTGGAGCCCAGGGACTGGAAACACCATATATTTT.

The chain is built from TRBV9 and TRBJ1-5; unclear D gene. This CDR3 region has 15 residues. V was pared by 0 bases and J by 6 bases, with 13 bases between. The germline V gene encodes CDR1 SGDLS and CDR2 YYNGEE. The CDR3 DNA is TGTGCCAGCAGCGTAGGTTTGACGGGGTGTCAGCCCCAGCATTTT. Its translation: CASSVGLTGCQPQHF.

This clone has only one observation. The chain carries TRBV6-5 and TRBJ1-4, with 8 bases identical to TRBD1. V trimming: 2 bases; J trimming: 3 bases; junction bases outside the gene matches: 2. Germline V lookup: CDR1 MNHEY, CDR2 SVGAGI. The CDR3 has 15 amino acids. The CDR3 protein is CASSYGTGANEKLFF. The CDR3 DNA reads TGTGCCAGCAGTTACGGGACAGGAGCTAATGAAAAACTGTTTTTT.

This sequence joins TRBV9 and TRBJ2-1; 11 nucleotides line up with TRBD2. There are 16 residues in the CDR3. V trimming: 5 bases; J trimming: 3 bases; junction bases outside the gene matches: 7. Germline CDR1 reads SGDLS; CDR2 reads YYNGEE. CDR3: CASSGILAGGYNEQFF. CDR3 coding DNA: TGTGCCAGCAGTGGAATTCTAGCGGGGGGCTACAATGAGCAGTTCTTC.

The V and J genes are TRBV5-4 and TRBJ2-3; D call uncertain. Trimming shortened V by 0 bases and J by 4 bases, and 15 bases separated the two germline ends. This CDR3 comprises 16 residues. CDR1 is SGHNT and CDR2 is YYREEE in the germline V gene (reference sequence). CDR3 in DNA: TGTGCCAGCAGCTTGGCCGGTAGCACCCCCCCAGATACGCAGTATTTT. Encoded protein: CASSLAGSTPPDTQYF.

The chain couples TRBV5-1 to TRBJ1-1; unclear D gene. The CDR3 has 15 residues. Germline-derived CDR1 and CDR2 are SGHRS and YFSETQ. V shed 6 bases and J shed 4 bases, with 19 bases lying between them. CDR3 sequence reads: CASMFIGEVGTEAFF. The CDR3 DNA reads TGCGCCAGCATGTTTATCGGGGAGGTTGGCACTGAAGCTTTCTTT.

The V gene is TRBV6-5, the J gene TRBJ1-1; 8 positions agree with TRBD1. Germline V lookup: CDR1 MNHEY, CDR2 SVGAGI. The trim removed 10 bases at V and 9 bases at J, leaving 13 bases unmatched. The length of the CDR3 is 13 residues. The CDR3 DNA is TGTGCCACCGTCACAGGGGGGGGCTTGAAAGCTTTCTTT. It yields the protein CATVTGGGLKAFF.